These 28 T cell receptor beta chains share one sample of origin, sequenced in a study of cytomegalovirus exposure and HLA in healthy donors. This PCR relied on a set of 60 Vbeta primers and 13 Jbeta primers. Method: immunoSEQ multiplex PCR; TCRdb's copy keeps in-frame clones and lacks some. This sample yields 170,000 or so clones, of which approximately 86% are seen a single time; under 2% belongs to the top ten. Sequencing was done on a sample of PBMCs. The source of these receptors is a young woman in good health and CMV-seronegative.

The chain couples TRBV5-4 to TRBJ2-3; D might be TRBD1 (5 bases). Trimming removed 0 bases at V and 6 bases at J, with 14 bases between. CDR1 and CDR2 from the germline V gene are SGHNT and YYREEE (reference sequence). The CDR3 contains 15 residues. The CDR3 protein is CASSLDPGIMDTQYF. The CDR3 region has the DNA TGTGCCAGCAGCTTGGATCCAGGGATAATGGATACGCAGTATTTT.

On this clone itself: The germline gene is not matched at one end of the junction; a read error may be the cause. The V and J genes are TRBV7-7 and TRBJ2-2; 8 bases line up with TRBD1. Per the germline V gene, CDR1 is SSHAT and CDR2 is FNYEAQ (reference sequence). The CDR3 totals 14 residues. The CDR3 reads CASSQGASTGELFF. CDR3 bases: TGTGCTAGCAGCCAGGGGGCGAGCACCGGGGAGCTGTTTTTT.

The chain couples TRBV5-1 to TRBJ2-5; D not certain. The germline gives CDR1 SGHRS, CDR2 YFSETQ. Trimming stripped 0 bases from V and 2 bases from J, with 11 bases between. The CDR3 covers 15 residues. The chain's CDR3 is CASSLAWATQETQYF. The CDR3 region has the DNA TGCGCCAGCAGCTTGGCCTGGGCTACACAAGAGACCCAGTACTTC.

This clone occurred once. The DNA for the CDR3 is TGTGCCAGTAGTATCGCCCTAGCGGGAGGTAGGCAGTTCTTC. As protein: CASSIALAGGRQFF. This sequence joins TRBV19 and TRBJ2-1, with 11 bases fitting TRBD2. Germline CDR1 is LNHDA and CDR2 is SQIVND (reference sequence). This CDR3 region has 14 residues. Losses at the gene ends were 3 bases for V and 12 bases for J; bases not matched to a gene: 7.

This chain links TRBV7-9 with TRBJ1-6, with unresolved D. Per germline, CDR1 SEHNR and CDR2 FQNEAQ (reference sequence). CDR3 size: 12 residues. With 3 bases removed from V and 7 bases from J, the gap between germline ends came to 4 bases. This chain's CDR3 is CASSFPNSPLHF. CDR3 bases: TGTGCCAGCAGCTTCCCAAATTCACCCCTCCACTTT. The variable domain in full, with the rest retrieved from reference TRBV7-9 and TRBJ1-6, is DTGVSQNPRHKITKRGQNVTFRCDPISEHNRLYWYRQTLGQGPEFLTYFQNEAQLEKSRLLSDRFSAERPKGSFSTLEIQRTEQGDSAMYLCASSFPNSPLHFGNGTRLTVT.

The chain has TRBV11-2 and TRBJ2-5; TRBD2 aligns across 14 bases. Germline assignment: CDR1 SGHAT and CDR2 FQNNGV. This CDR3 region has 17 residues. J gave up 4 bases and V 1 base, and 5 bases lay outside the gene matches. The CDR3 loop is CASSLGLAGGLRETQYF. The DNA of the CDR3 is TGTGCCAGCAGCTTAGGACTAGCGGGGGGGCTGAGAGAGACCCAGTACTTC.

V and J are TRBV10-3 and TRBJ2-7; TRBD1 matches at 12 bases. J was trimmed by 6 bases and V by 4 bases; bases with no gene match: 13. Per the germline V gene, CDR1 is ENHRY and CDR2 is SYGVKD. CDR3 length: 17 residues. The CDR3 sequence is CAISGDRGLKASVEQYF. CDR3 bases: TGTGCCATCAGTGGGGACAGGGGGCTCAAGGCGTCGGTCGAGCAGTACTTC.

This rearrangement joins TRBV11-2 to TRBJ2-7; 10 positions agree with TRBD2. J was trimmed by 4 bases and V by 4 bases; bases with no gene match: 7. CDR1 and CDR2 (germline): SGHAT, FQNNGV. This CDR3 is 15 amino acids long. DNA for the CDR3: TGTGCCAGCAGCTACGGACTAGCGGAGAGTTACGAGCAGTACTTC. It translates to CASSYGLAESYEQYF.

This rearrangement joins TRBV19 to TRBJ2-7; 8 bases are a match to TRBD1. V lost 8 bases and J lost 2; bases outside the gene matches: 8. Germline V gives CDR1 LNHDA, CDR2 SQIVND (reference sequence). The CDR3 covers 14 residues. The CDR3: CASRRGHSTYEQYF. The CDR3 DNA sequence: TGTGCCAGTCGCAGGGGGCATAGTACCTACGAGCAGTACTTC.

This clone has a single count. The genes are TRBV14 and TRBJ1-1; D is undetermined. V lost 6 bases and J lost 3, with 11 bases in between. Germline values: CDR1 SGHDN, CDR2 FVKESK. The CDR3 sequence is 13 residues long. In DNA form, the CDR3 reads TGTGCCAGCAGTTCTGACACCTACACTGAAGCTTTCTTT. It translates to CASSSDTYTEAFF.

CDR3 in amino acids: CASSLGQTRQETQYF. CDR3 nucleotide sequence: TGCGCCAGCAGCTTGGGGCAGACTAGACAAGAGACCCAGTACTTC. V usage is TRBV5-1 and J usage is TRBJ2-5; tentatively, D is TRBD2 (6 bases). Germline V gene data show CDR1 as SGHRS and CDR2 as YFSETQ. The V end was cut by 0 bases, the J end by 2 bases, with 11 bases between. The CDR3 has 15 residues. Drawing the rest from reference TRBV5-1 and TRBJ2-5, the complete variable domain is KAGVTQTPRYLIKTRGQQVTLSCSPISGHRSVSWYQQTPGQGLQFLFEYFSETQRNKGNFPGRFSGRQFSNSRSEMNVSTLELGDSALYLCASSLGQTRQETQYFGPGTRLLVL.

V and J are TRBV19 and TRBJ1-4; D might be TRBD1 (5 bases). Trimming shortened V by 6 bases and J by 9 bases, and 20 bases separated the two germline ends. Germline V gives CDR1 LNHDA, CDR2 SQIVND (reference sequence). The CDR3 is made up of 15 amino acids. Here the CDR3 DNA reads TGTGCCAGTAGGGGAACAGGCCGAATGGGGAAAAAACTGTTTTTT. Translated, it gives CASRGTGRMGKKLFF.

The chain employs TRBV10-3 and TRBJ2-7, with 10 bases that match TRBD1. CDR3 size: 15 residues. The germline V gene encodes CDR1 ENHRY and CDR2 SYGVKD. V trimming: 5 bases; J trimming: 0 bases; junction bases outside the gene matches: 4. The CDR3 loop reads CAISSTGGTSYEQYF. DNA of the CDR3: TGTGCCATCAGTTCGACAGGGGGCACCTCCTACGAGCAGTACTTC.

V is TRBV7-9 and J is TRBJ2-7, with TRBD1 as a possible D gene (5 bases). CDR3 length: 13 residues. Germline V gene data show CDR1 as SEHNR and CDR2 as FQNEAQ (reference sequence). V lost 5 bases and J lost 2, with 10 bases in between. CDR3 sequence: CASSEDRAYEQYF. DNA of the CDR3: TGTGCCAGCAGCGAAGACAGAGCCTACGAGCAGTACTTC.

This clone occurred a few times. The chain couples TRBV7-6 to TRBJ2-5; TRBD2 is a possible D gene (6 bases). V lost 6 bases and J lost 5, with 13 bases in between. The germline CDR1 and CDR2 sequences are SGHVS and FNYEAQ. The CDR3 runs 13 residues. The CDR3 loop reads CASSRRVLETQYF. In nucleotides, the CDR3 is TGTGCCAGCAGTCGGAGGGTGTTGGAGACCCAGTACTTC.

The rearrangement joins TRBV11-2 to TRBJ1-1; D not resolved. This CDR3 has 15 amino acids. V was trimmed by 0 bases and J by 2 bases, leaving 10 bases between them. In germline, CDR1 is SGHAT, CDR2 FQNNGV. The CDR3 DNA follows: TGTGCCAGCAGCTTAGATACTTGGAGCAACACTGAAGCTTTCTTT. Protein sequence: CASSLDTWSNTEAFF. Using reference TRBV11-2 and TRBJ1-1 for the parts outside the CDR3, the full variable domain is EAGVAQSPRYKIIEKRQSVAFWCNPISGHATLYWYQQILGQGPKLLIQFQNNGVVDDSQLPKDRFSAERLKGVDSTLKIQPAKLEDSAVYLCASSLDTWSNTEAFFGQGTRLTVV.

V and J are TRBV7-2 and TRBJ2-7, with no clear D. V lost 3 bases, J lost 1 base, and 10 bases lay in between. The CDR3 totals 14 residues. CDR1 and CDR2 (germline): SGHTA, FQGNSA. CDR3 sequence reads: CASSFQATSYEQYF. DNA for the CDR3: TGTGCCAGCAGCTTCCAAGCGACGTCCTACGAGCAGTACTTC.

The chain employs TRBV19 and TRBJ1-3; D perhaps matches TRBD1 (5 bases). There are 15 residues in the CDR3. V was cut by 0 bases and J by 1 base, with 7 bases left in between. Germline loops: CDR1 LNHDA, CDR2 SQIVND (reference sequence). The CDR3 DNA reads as TGTGCCAGTAGTATAGATGGGGCTTCTGGAAACACCATATATTTT. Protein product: CASSIDGASGNTIYF.

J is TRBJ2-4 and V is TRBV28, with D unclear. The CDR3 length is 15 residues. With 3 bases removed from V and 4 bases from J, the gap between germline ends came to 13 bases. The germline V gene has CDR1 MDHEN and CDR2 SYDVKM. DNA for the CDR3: TGTGCCAGCAGTTTTCGGCAGGAAACGAAAAACATTCAGTACTTC. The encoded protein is CASSFRQETKNIQYF.

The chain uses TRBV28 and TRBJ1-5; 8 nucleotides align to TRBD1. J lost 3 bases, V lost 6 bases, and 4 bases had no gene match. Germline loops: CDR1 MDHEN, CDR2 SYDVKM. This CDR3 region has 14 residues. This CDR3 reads CASRFQGANQPQHF. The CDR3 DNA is TGTGCCAGCAGGTTTCAGGGGGCCAATCAGCCCCAGCATTTT.

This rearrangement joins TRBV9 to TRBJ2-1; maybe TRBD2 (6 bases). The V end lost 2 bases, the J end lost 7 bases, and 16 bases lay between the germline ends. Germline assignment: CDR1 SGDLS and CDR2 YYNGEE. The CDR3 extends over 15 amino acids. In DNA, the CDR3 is TGTGCCAGCAGCGTTCTGTACGGGAGTGTAAATGAGCAGTTCTTC. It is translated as CASSVLYGSVNEQFF.

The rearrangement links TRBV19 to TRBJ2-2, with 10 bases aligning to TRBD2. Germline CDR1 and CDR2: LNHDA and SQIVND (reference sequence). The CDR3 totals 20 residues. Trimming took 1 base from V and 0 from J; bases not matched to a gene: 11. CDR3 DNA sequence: TGTGCCAGTAGTATAGCAGTCTGGGCTAGCGGGGGTTCGAACACCGGGGAGCTGTTTTTT. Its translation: CASSIAVWASGGSNTGELFF.

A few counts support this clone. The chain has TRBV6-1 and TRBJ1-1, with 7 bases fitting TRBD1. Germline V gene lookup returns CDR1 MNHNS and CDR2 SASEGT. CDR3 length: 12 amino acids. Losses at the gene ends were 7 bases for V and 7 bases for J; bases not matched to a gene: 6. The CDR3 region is CASNRGFGEAFF. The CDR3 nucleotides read TGTGCCAGCAACAGGGGATTCGGTGAAGCTTTCTTT.

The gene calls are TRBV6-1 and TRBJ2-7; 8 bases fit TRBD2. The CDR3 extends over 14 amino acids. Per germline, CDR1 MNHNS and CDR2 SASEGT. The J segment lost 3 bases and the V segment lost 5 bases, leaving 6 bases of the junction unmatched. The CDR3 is CASSKLAGIYEQYF. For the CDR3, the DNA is TGTGCCAGCAGTAAATTAGCGGGGATCTACGAGCAGTACTTC.

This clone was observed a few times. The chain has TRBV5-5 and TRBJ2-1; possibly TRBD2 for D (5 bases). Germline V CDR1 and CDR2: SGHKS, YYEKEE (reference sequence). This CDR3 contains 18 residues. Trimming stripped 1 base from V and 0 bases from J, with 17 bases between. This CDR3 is CASSLKGSRGISYNEQFF. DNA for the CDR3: TGTGCCAGCAGCTTGAAAGGGTCTCGGGGAATCTCCTACAATGAGCAGTTCTTC.

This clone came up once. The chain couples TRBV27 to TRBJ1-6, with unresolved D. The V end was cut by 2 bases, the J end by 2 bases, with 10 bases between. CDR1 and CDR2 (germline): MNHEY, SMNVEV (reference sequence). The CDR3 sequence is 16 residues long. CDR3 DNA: TGTGCCAGCAGTTTACAGGTTCACCCCTATAATTCACCCCTCCACTTT. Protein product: CASSLQVHPYNSPLHF.

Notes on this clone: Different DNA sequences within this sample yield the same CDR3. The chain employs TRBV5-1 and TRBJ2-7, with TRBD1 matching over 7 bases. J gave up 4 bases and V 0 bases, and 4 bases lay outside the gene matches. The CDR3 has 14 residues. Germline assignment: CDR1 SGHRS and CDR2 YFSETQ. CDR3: CASSLGTGGYEQYF. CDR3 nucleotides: TGCGCCAGCAGCTTGGGGACAGGAGGTTACGAGCAGTACTTC.

CDR3: CASSIGGQSYGYTF. The CDR3 nucleotides read TGTGCCAGTAGTATAGGAGGCCAGTCCTATGGCTACACCTTC. This chain links TRBV19 with TRBJ1-2, with D unresolved. Germline V gives CDR1 LNHDA, CDR2 SQIVND (reference sequence). Trimming took off 1 base at V and 4 bases at J, with 10 bases between the two ends. The CDR3 spans 14 residues. Supplemented by reference TRBV19 and TRBJ1-2, the full variable domain reads DGGITQSPKYLFRKEGQNVTLSCEQNLNHDAMYWYRQDPGQGLRLIYYSQIVNDFQKGDIAEGYSVSREKKESFPLTVTSAQKNPTAFYLCASSIGGQSYGYTFGSGTRLTVV.